A few counts support the clone carrying this TCR beta chain. This sample was included in a study of blood T cell repertoires in COVID-19. About the study: Material from acute and convalescent COVID-19 was sourced from the United States, Italy and Spain. From T cells, B-cell-depleted T cells, or PBMCs came the material, which was cDNA or gDNA.

In the original analysis: Counts of nucleated cells, estimated from reference gene primer amplification, were obtained. Clones were read by immunoSEQ multiplex PCR, and TCRdb kept only the in-frame ones, dropping some. That table gives V, J and clone size, and the DNA gave D and trimming. The table includes 80,000 or so clones, 91% detected once. The ends were cut back, 4 bases at V and 10 bases at J, with 14 bases in the middle. The germline CDR1 and CDR2 sequences are SGHRS and YFSETQ. This CDR3 region has 13 residues. Sequenced material: peripheral blood. The J gene is TRBJ1-4, the V gene TRBV5-1; D possibly corresponds to TRBD1 (6 bases). The receptor was isolated from a woman in her fifties or sixties in a cohort sampled during active COVID-19. This chain's CDR3 is CASSTTGKGKLFF. CDR3 in DNA: TGCGCCAGCAGCACCACAGGGAAGGGAAAACTGTTTTTT.